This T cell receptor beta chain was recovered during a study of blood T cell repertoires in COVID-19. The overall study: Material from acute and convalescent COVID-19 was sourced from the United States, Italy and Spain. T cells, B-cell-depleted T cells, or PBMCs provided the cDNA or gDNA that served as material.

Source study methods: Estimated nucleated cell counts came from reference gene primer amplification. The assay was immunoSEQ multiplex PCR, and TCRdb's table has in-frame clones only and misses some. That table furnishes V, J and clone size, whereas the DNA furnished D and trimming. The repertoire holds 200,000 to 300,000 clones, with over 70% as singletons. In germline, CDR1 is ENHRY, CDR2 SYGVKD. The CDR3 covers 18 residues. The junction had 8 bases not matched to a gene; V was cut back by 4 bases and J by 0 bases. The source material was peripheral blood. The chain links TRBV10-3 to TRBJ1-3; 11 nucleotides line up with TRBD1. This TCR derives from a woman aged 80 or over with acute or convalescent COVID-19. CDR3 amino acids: CAISGGTGGRPSGNTIYF. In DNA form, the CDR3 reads TGTGCCATCAGTGGAGGGACAGGGGGGCGTCCCTCTGGAAACACCATATATTTT.